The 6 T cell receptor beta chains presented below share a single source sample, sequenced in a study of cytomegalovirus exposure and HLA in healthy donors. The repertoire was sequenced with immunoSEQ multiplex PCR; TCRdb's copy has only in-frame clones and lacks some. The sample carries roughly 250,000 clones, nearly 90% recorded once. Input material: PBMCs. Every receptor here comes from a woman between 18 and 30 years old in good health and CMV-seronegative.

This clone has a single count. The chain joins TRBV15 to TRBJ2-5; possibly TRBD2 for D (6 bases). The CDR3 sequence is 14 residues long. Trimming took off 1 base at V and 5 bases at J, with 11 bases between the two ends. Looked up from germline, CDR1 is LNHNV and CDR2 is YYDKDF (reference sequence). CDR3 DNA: TGTGCCACCAGCAGAGGACTAGTTCCGGAGACCCAGTACTTC. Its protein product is CATSRGLVPETQYF.

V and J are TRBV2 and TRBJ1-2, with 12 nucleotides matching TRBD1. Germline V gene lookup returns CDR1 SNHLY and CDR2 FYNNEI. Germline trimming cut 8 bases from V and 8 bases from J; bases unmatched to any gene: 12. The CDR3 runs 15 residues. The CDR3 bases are TGTGCCAGCTACGCCGGGACAGGGGGCGCTGGGGGCTACACCTTC. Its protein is CASYAGTGGAGGYTF.

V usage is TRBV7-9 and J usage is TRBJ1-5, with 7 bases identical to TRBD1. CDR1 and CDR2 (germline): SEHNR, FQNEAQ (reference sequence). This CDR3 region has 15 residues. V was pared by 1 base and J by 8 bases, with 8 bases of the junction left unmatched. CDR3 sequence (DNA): TGTGCCAGCAGCTTAGGTCCAGGGGGTGCGGAGCCCCAGCATTTT. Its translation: CASSLGPGGAEPQHF.

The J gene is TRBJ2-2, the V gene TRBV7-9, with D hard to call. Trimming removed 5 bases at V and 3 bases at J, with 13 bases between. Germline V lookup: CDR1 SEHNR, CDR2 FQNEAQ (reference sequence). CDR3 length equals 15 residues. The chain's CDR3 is CASSPPSAHTGELFF. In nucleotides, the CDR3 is TGTGCCAGCAGCCCCCCTAGTGCGCACACCGGGGAGCTGTTTTTT.

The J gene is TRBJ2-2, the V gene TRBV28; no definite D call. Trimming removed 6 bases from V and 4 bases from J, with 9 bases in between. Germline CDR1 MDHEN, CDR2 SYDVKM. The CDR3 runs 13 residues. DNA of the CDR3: TGTGCCAGCAGCCTGCGCGGCACCGGGGAGCTGTTTTTT. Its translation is CASSLRGTGELFF.

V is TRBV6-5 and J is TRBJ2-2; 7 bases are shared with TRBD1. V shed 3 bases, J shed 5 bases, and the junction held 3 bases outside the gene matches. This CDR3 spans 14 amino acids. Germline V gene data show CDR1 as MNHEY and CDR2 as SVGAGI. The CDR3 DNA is TGTGCCAGCAGTTATTGGACAGGTACCGGGGAGCTGTTTTTT. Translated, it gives CASSYWTGTGELFF.